One sample yielded the 25 T cell receptor beta chains listed below, sequenced in a study of blood T cell repertoires in COVID-19. Generated by immunoSEQ multiplex PCR, the TCRdb table keeps only in-frame clones and is missing some. Among tens of thousands of clones, more than 85% were seen once, and the ten largest hold 5.1%. Sample: peripheral blood. The receptors stem from a man aged 40-49 years with acute or convalescent COVID-19.

V usage is TRBV4-2 and J usage is TRBJ1-5, with D possibly TRBD1 on 6 matching bases. V lost 2 bases to trimming and J lost 0 bases, with 11 bases between them. CDR3 length: 16 amino acids. The germline V gene has CDR1 LGHNA and CDR2 YNFKEQ. CDR3 DNA: TGTGCCAGCAGCCAATCACAGGGTTATAGCAATCAGCCCCAGCATTTT. This sequence encodes CASSQSQGYSNQPQHF.

This chain uses TRBV10-2 with TRBJ2-2; TRBD2 agrees at 8 bases. CDR1 WSHSY and CDR2 SAAADI come from the germline V gene. The CDR3 totals 17 residues. Germline trimming cut 6 bases from V and 6 bases from J; bases unmatched to any gene: 15. CDR3 loop: CASSPGGRAWFAGELFF. The CDR3 DNA is TGCGCCAGCAGCCCGGGGGGGAGGGCCTGGTTCGCCGGGGAGCTGTTTTTT.

This clone has just a few counts. The chain carries TRBV28 and TRBJ1-5, with a possible D match to TRBD1 (5 bases). Germline V lookup: CDR1 MDHEN, CDR2 SYDVKM. CDR3 size: 14 residues. Trimming stripped 7 bases from V and 1 base from J, with 11 bases between. The CDR3 nucleotides are TGTGCCAGCACTTCGGGGGGGAGCAATCAGCCCCAGCATTTT. Its translation is CASTSGGSNQPQHF.

This clone was recorded at least ten times. Here the CDR3 DNA reads TGTGCCAGCAGCATTCAGGGGACAACCACAGATACGCAGTATTTT. Protein: CASSIQGTTTDTQYF. The chain combines TRBV6-5 with TRBJ2-3, with D perhaps TRBD1 (6 bases). The CDR3 runs to 15 residues. The V gene lost 6 bases and the J gene lost 2 bases, with 15 bases spanning the gap. Looked up from germline, CDR1 is MNHEY and CDR2 is SVGAGI.

The genes are TRBV18 and TRBJ1-1; no definite D call. V lost 3 bases, J lost 3 bases, and 8 bases lay in between. Germline values: CDR1 KGHSH, CDR2 LQKENI. CDR3 length: 13 amino acids. CDR3: CASSPARDTEAFF. CDR3 in DNA: TGTGCCAGCTCACCCGCTCGGGACACTGAAGCTTTCTTT.

This clone was detected a few times. This chain links TRBV19 with TRBJ2-1; D gene unclear. V lost 2 bases to trimming and J lost 8 bases, with 19 bases between them. Germline assignment: CDR1 LNHDA and CDR2 SQIVND (reference sequence). This CDR3 spans 16 amino acids. The DNA for the CDR3 is TGTGCCAGTAGTATAATAAGGCAACCCCTAGTCGATGAGCAGTTCTTC. It is translated as CASSIIRQPLVDEQFF. Full variable domain (rest looked up from reference TRBV19 and TRBJ2-1): DGGITQSPKYLFRKEGQNVTLSCEQNLNHDAMYWYRQDPGQGLRLIYYSQIVNDFQKGDIAEGYSVSREKKESFPLTVTSAQKNPTAFYLCASSIIRQPLVDEQFFGPGTRLTVL.

This clone was counted a few times. The J gene is TRBJ1-5, the V gene TRBV6-5, with 8 bases identical to TRBD1. Germline values: CDR1 MNHEY, CDR2 SVGAGI. After removal of 2 bases from V and 1 base from J, the junction contained 4 bases not matched to a gene. This CDR3 is 16 amino acids long. CDR3 DNA sequence: TGTGCCAGCAGTTACGCAGGGGGCGGCAGCAATCAGCCCCAGCATTTT. It encodes CASSYAGGGSNQPQHF.

In its sample, this clone was seen once. The chain's CDR3 is CASSFTGVYGYTF. The CDR3 bases are TGTGCCAGCAGCTTTACAGGGGTCTATGGCTACACCTTC. This chain links TRBV5-6 with TRBJ1-2, with 7 bases matching TRBD1. V lost 2 bases, J lost 4 bases, and 2 bases stayed unmatched. The CDR3 spans 13 residues. Germline CDR1 SGHDT, CDR2 YYEEEE.

This chain links TRBV5-1 with TRBJ1-5; 8 nucleotides line up with TRBD1. Trimming removed 3 bases from V and 6 bases from J; junction bases left unmatched: 5. Germline V gene sequence: CDR1 SGHRS, CDR2 YFSETQ. The length of the CDR3 is 14 residues. For the CDR3, the DNA is TGCGCCAGCAGCTCTCAGGGGGCTGGTCAGCCCCAGCATTTT. Its protein is CASSSQGAGQPQHF.

The genes are TRBV6-5 and TRBJ1-2; tentatively, D is TRBD1 (5 bases). The V gene lost 7 bases and the J gene lost 7 bases, with 16 bases spanning the gap. CDR1 and CDR2 from the germline V gene are MNHEY and SVGAGI. The length of the CDR3 is 13 residues. In nucleotides, the CDR3 is TGTGCCAGCACCGACAGTATTATGGGTGGCTACACCTTC. Translation gives CASTDSIMGGYTF.

The V gene is TRBV7-3, the J gene TRBJ2-1, with 9 bases identical to TRBD1. The germline CDR1 and CDR2 sequences are SGHTA and FQGTGA. The ends lost 3 bases at V and 6 bases at J; junction bases unmatched: 6. The CDR3 length is 15 residues. CDR3: CASSLGTGLINEQFF. The CDR3 DNA is TGTGCCAGCAGCTTGGGGACAGGGTTGATCAATGAGCAGTTCTTC. Supplemented by reference TRBV7-3 and TRBJ2-1, the full variable domain reads GAGVSQTPSNKVTEKGKYVELRCDPISGHTALYWYRQSLGQGPEFLIYFQGTGAADDSGLPNDRFFAVRPEGSVSTLKIQRTERGDSAVYLCASSLGTGLINEQFFGPGTRLTVL.

This clone was detected once. V is TRBV10-3 and J is TRBJ1-1; D gene ambiguous. Germline V gene lookup returns CDR1 ENHRY and CDR2 SYGVKD. CDR3 size: 14 residues. Deletions cut 0 bases from V and 5 bases from J, with 10 bases between. The CDR3 coding sequence is TGTGCCATCAGTGAGTCGGGCCCAGTAACTGAAGCTTTCTTT. Translation: CAISESGPVTEAFF.

This chain uses TRBV2 with TRBJ2-5, with 8 bases aligning to TRBD1. The CDR3 contains 14 residues. The V gene end was trimmed by 4 bases and the J gene end by 5 bases; junction bases not matched to a gene: 6. Germline CDR1 is SNHLY and CDR2 is FYNNEI. CDR3 in amino acids: CASSGQGFEETQYF. The CDR3 nucleotides are TGTGCCAGCAGTGGACAGGGGTTCGAGGAGACCCAGTACTTC. Together with reference TRBV2 and TRBJ2-5, the CDR3 gives the full variable domain: EPEVTQTPSHQVTQMGQEVILRCVPISNHLYFYWYRQILGQKVEFLVSFYNNEISEKSEIFDDQFSVERPDGSNFTLKIRSTKLEDSAMYFCASSGQGFEETQYFGPGTRLLVL.

The chain combines TRBV9 with TRBJ1-1; D possibly corresponds to TRBD1 (5 bases). Looked up from germline, CDR1 is SGDLS and CDR2 is YYNGEE. Trimming removed 2 bases at V and 4 bases at J, with 9 bases between. The CDR3 is 13 amino acids. The CDR3 protein is CASSVSGLTEAFF. CDR3 DNA: TGTGCCAGCAGCGTTTCAGGGCTCACTGAAGCTTTCTTT.

The J gene is TRBJ1-2, the V gene TRBV5-5; D remains ambiguous. This CDR3 has 13 residues. The germline V gene has CDR1 SGHKS and CDR2 YYEKEE (reference sequence). The V end was cut by 8 bases, the J end by 8 bases, with 19 bases between. CDR3 protein: CASRILGGSGYTF. In DNA, the CDR3 is TGTGCCAGTCGCATCCTTGGTGGGAGCGGCTACACCTTC.

The chain recombines TRBV25-1 with TRBJ1-5; D might be TRBD1 (5 bases). Trimming stripped 4 bases from V and 6 bases from J, with 16 bases between. The germline CDR1 and CDR2 sequences are MGHDK and SYGVNS. The CDR3 is made up of 15 amino acids. In DNA, the CDR3 is TGTGCCAGCAGTGCCCCGGGGGGGGGATTTCAGCCCCAGCATTTT. This sequence encodes CASSAPGGGFQPQHF.

The rearrangement links TRBV18 to TRBJ1-1; D perhaps matches TRBD1 (6 bases). The CDR3 is made up of 17 amino acids. Germline CDR1 is KGHSH and CDR2 is LQKENI. Trimming took off 2 bases at V and 5 bases at J, with 21 bases between the two ends. The CDR3 region has the DNA TGTGCCAGCTCACCAGAACAGGGACGGAGAAGGGGAACTGAAGCTTTCTTT. Residues: CASSPEQGRRRGTEAFF.

This chain connects TRBV12-5 to TRBJ1-1; 8 bases map to TRBD1. The V and J ends lost 6 bases and 4 bases, in that order; junction bases with no gene match: 13. The CDR3 is made up of 16 amino acids. From germline, CDR1 is LGHNT and CDR2 FRNRAP. CDR3 nucleotides: TGTGCTAGTGGCCCCGGACAGGGAGGATTGGGCACTGAAGCTTTCTTT. Translation gives CASGPGQGGLGTEAFF.

This clone was found a few times. The chain is built from TRBV10-2 and TRBJ2-7, with D possibly TRBD1 on 7 matching bases. The CDR3 is made up of 14 amino acids. The germline V and J ends were trimmed by 4 bases and 7 bases, with 17 bases remaining between them. Per germline, CDR1 WSHSY and CDR2 SAAADI. In nucleotides, the CDR3 is TGCGCCAGCAGTGGTCAGGGGGGACCCCTTGAGCAGTACTTC. It yields the protein CASSGQGGPLEQYF.

This clone was counted once. The rearrangement joins TRBV5-6 to TRBJ2-7; 7 bases match TRBD2. CDR1 and CDR2 (germline): SGHDT, YYEEEE. The CDR3 extends over 16 amino acids. The junction had 10 bases not matched to a gene; V was cut back by 4 bases and J by 0 bases. CDR3 protein: CASSMGLAGSSYEQYF. CDR3 nucleotide sequence: TGTGCCAGCAGCATGGGATTAGCGGGCAGCTCCTACGAGCAGTACTTC.

A single count supports this clone. The chain uses TRBV18 and TRBJ1-5; no reliable D call. CDR3 length: 15 residues. Germline V gives CDR1 KGHSH, CDR2 LQKENI. The V gene lost 3 bases and the J gene lost 0 bases, with 9 bases spanning the gap. The CDR3 loop is CASSPSRYSNQPQHF. The CDR3 region has the DNA TGTGCCAGCTCACCTTCCAGGTATAGCAATCAGCCCCAGCATTTT.

V is TRBV6-5 and J is TRBJ1-3; possibly TRBD1 for D (5 bases). The CDR3 has 15 residues. V was clipped by 4 bases and J by 0 bases, with 10 bases between them. The germline V gene encodes CDR1 MNHEY and CDR2 SVGAGI. CDR3: CASSLGASSGNTIYF. The CDR3 DNA reads TGTGCCAGCAGTTTAGGGGCCTCCTCTGGAAACACCATATATTTT.

The V and J genes are TRBV7-9 and TRBJ1-1; 9 positions match TRBD1. The germline CDR1 and CDR2 sequences are SEHNR and FQNEAQ (reference sequence). The CDR3 loop spans 17 amino acids. The V segment lost 5 bases and the J segment 2 bases; nucleotides outside the gene matches: 12. CDR3 sequence: CASSTSKQGAVNTEAFF. The CDR3 bases are TGTGCCAGCAGCACTAGTAAACAGGGGGCGGTTAACACTGAAGCTTTCTTT.

This clone was counted only a few times. The chain is built from TRBV30 and TRBJ1-4, with a possible D match to TRBD1 (6 bases). The CDR3 sequence is 15 residues long. Germline assignment: CDR1 GTSNPN and CDR2 SVGIG (reference sequence). V was trimmed by 5 bases and J by 8 bases, leaving 21 bases between them. The CDR3 nucleotides are TGTGCCTGGTCAAACAGCGGGACACTCAACGAAAAACTGTTTTTT. It is translated as CAWSNSGTLNEKLFF.

This chain uses TRBV3-1 (or the pseudogene TRBV3-2) with TRBJ2-1; 12 positions match TRBD2. CDR1 LGHDT and CDR2 YNNKEL come from the germline V gene (reference sequence). With V trimmed by 4 bases and J by 5 bases, 3 bases remained unmatched. The CDR3 is made up of 15 amino acids. The CDR3 sequence: CASSPWTSGNNEQFF. CDR3 in DNA: TGTGCCAGCAGCCCTTGGACTAGCGGGAACAATGAGCAGTTCTTC.